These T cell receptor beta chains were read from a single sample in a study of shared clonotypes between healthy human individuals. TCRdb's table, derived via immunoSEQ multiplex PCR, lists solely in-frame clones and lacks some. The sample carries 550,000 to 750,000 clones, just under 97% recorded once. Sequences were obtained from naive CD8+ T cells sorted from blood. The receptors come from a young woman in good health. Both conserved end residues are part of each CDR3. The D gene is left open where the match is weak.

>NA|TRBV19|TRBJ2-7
CASSMSEGLDEQYF
TGTGCCAGTAGTATGTCGGAGGGCCTAGACGAGCAGTACTTC
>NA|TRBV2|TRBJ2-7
CASSEVGNSYEQYF
TGTGCCAGCAGTGAAGTTGGGAACTCCTACGAGCAGTACTTC
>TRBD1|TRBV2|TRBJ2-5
CASSEGPTPGQLGTQYF
TGTGCCAGCAGTGAAGGCCCCACCCCGGGACAGTTGGGGACCCAGTACTTC
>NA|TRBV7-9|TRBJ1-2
CASSFIDYPYGYTF
TGTGCCAGCAGCTTTATAGACTACCCCTATGGCTACACCTTC
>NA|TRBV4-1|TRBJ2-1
CASSQDSSFYNEQFF
TGCGCCAGCAGCCAAGACAGTAGCTTCTACAATGAGCAGTTCTTC
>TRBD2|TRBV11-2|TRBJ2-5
CASSNSGSAGETQYF
TGTGCCAGCAGCAATAGCGGGAGTGCGGGGGAGACCCAGTACTTC
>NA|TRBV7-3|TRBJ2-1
CASVGQHGQFF
TGTGCCAGCGTAGGACAGCATGGGCAGTTCTTC
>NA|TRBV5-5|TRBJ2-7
CASSLGDYEQYF
TGTGCCAGCAGCTTAGGGGATTACGAGCAGTACTTC
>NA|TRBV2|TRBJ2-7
CASSAGIGSEQYF
TGTGCCAGCAGTGCGGGAATCGGCAGCGAGCAGTACTTC
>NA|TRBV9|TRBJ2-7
CASSVGGGSDEQYF
TGTGCCAGCAGCGTAGGAGGGGGATCGGACGAGCAGTACTTC
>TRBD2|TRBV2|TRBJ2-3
CASSDQRGYYTDTQYF
TGTGCCAGCAGTGACCAGCGGGGTTATTACACAGATACGCAGTATTTT
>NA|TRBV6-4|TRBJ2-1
CASSDYTDEQFF
TGTGCCAGCAGTGACTATACGGATGAGCAGTTCTTC